This TCR beta chain was recorded in a study of T cells in Graves' hyperthyroidism and ophthalmopathy. Whole-study results and caveats: Most thyroid clonotypes with frequency above 0.001 were detected in blood. Before onset, ophthalmopathy was predicted by the model a median approximately 6.6 months earlier.

With regard to this clonotype: The antigen remains unidentified. One junction end disagrees with the germline gene, perhaps due to a read error.

RNA transcripts gave rise to amplified TCR beta CDR3 regions. HTBI primers drove first-round RT-PCR of the TCR CDR3. TCRdb reprocessed the multiplex PCR reads via MiXCR and lists one record per CDR3 protein. The sample includes 550,000 to 600,000 distinct CDR3 sequences, around 45% seen only once; the top ten take under 20%. The clonotype originates from an adult woman with Graves' disease, either hyperthyroidism or ophthalmopathy (not recorded which). Sequencing was performed on peripheral blood or thyroid tissue (not recorded which).

The CDR3 spells CASSWDRNGKLFF. The CDR3 coding sequence is TGTGCCAGCAGTTGGGACAGGAATGGAAAACTGTTTTTT. The J gene is TRBJ1-4, the V gene TRBV12-3 or TRBV12-4, with 8 bases matching TRBD1. CDR3 length: 13 amino acids.